The clone carrying this T cell receptor beta chain showed up many times. The sample comes from a study of CD8+CD57+ T cells in acquired aplastic anemia. As for the study in general: Sorted CD4+ and CD8+ cells yielded roughly 3 ug of DNA on average.

It was genomic DNA that served as the template for profiling TCR beta VDJ and CDR3. MiXCR, run by TCRdb on the reads, gives a single entry per CDR3 protein. The sample lists under 500,000 distinct CDR3 sequences, more than 25% occurring once. This CDR3 has 13 residues. V shed 2 bases and J shed 6 bases, with 11 bases lying between them. CDR1 and CDR2 from the germline V gene are DFQATT and SNEGSKA (reference sequence). CD8+CD57+ cell expansion had been shown by flow cytometry in patients chosen for sequencing. Blood samples were obtained from patients who had received no prior therapy. The V and J genes are TRBV20-1 and TRBJ1-5; D not resolved. This TCR derives from a human donor with aplastic anemia. The sequenced sample was sorted CD4+, CD8+, or CD8+CD57+ T cells (not recorded which) from PBMCs. This CDR3 is CSARPFFSQPQHF. The CDR3 bases are TGCAGTGCTAGACCCTTCTTTAGTCAGCCCCAGCATTTT.